This TCR beta chain was retrieved from a study of radiation and T cells in renal cell carcinoma. Study outcomes and limitations: In blood, top tumor clones expanded by 2 weeks, shrinking by 4.

CDR3 length equals 14 residues. Trimming cost V 6 bases and J 8 bases, with 16 bases left between them. Germline V gene sequence: CDR1 KGHSH, CDR2 LQKENI. Time point here: blood 4 weeks post-SBRT, at nephrectomy. Treatment reported: 15 Gy SBRT to primary tumor, nephrectomy 4 weeks later. After SBRT, blood was collected at 2 and 4 weeks, plus baseline. The tumor was a clear cell renal cell carcinoma. Regarding this clone: Its antigen is unidentified.

Some clones are missing from TCRdb's copy, which holds only in-frame ones; the method was immunoSEQ multiplex PCR. The profile shows fewer than 200,000 clones, 88% of them singletons. The input for sequencing was blood, taken from a patient whose treatment included radiotherapy and nephrectomy. The TCR sequence derives from a woman aged 45-65 years with renal cell carcinoma. V is TRBV18 and J is TRBJ1-4; D may be TRBD1 (5 bases). CDR3 residues: CASSPGRGLEKLFF. CDR3 bases: TGTGCCAGCTCCCCCGGGAGGGGTCTCGAAAAACTGTTTTTT.